These T cell receptor beta chains were read from a single sample in a study of T cells in Graves' hyperthyroidism and ophthalmopathy. One entry per CDR3 protein results from TCRdb running MiXCR on the multiplex PCR reads. Of about 400,000 distinct CDR3 sequences listed, around 15% are singletons. The sample taken for sequencing was blood. These receptors originate from a woman in her sixties with Graves' ophthalmopathy. The CDR3 runs from the conserved cysteine through the conserved F or W. The D gene is left open where the match is weak. Expanded clones are given a class, and other clones once, few, many or no size at all.

size | J | V | D | CDR3 | DNA
many | TRBJ2-5 | TRBV12-3/TRBV12-4 | NA | CASSHDSFQETQYF | TGTGCCAGCAGTCACGACAGTTTCCAAGAGACCCAGTACTTC
NA | TRBJ2-1 | TRBV5-5 | TRBD2 | CASILPGGVDEQFF | TGTGCCAGCATCCTCCCGGGGGGGGTTGATGAGCAGTTCTTC
many | TRBJ2-2 | TRBV30 | NA | CAWTSRDDTGELFF | TGTGCCTGGACATCGCGGGACGACACCGGGGAGCTGTTTTTT
many | TRBJ1-2 | TRBV11-2 | NA | CASSLGVEGYTF | TGTGCCAGCAGCTTGGGAGTTGAGGGCTACACCTTC
few | TRBJ2-7 | TRBV24-1 | TRBD2 | CATSDGTSGIYNEQYF | TGTGCCACCAGTGATGGGACTAGCGGGATCTACAACGAGCAGTACTTC
once | TRBJ1-5 | TRBV19 | TRBD1 | CASTDRRTYSNQPQHF | TGTGCCAGTACGGACAGGAGAACCTATAGCAATCAGCCCCAGCATTTT
many | TRBJ1-1 | TRBV19 | NA | CASTTTAYTEAFF | TGTGCCAGTACAACGACAGCCTACACTGAAGCTTTCTTT
NA | TRBJ2-7 | TRBV29-1 | TRBD2 | CSVFLAGAPYEQYF | TGCAGCGTTTTTCTAGCGGGAGCCCCCTACGAGCAGTACTTC
few | TRBJ2-1 | TRBV7-9 | TRBD1 | CASSLAVGQGIRSYNEQFF | TGTGCCAGCAGCTTAGCGGTGGGACAGGGGATTCGTTCCTACAATGAGCAGTTCTTC
NA | TRBJ2-3 | TRBV11-3 | NA | CASSLGTRTDTQYF | TGTGCCAGCAGCTTAGGAACCCGCACAGATACGCAGTATTTT
few | TRBJ1-6 | TRBV14 | NA | CASSQDFLDSPLHF | TGTGCCAGCAGCCAAGACTTTTTGGATTCACCCCTCCACTTT
many | TRBJ2-3 | TRBV27 | TRBD2 | CASRPGLSSTDTQYF | TGTGCCAGCAGGCCGGGACTATCTAGCACAGATACGCAGTATTTT
few | TRBJ1-2 | TRBV20-1 | NA | CSARDPTYGYTF | TGCAGTGCTAGAGATCCGACTTATGGCTACACCTTC
many | TRBJ2-3 | TRBV6-1 | TRBD1 | CASHRDRATDTQYF | TGTGCCAGTCACCGGGACAGAGCCACAGATACGCAGTATTTT
many | TRBJ2-3 | TRBV28 | NA | CASTFPGLSTDTQYF | TGTGCCAGCACCTTCCCGGGCCTAAGCACAGATACGCAGTATTTT
many | TRBJ2-3 | TRBV28 | TRBD1 | CASSSPGQGAYRAQYF | TGTGCCAGCAGTTCTCCGGGACAGGGGGCGTATAGGGCGCAGTATTTT
many | TRBJ2-7 | TRBV7-9 | NA | CASSLKGEQYF | TGTGCCAGCAGCCTGAAAGGCGAGCAGTACTTC
NA | TRBJ2-5 | TRBV19 | NA | CASSKEYSQETQYF | TGTGCCAGTAGCAAAGAGTACTCCCAAGAGACCCAGTACTTC
few | TRBJ1-1 | TRBV2 | NA | CGGGIEAFF | TGTGGAGGGGGGATTGAAGCTTTCTTT
many | TRBJ2-2 | TRBV28 | TRBD2 | CASKRGLAGSGELFF | TGTGCCAGCAAGAGGGGACTAGCAGGGTCCGGGGAGCTGTTTTTT
many | TRBJ1-1 | TRBV6-1 | TRBD1 | CASSQTGDATEAFF | TGTGCCAGCAGCCAGACAGGGGACGCCACTGAAGCTTTCTTT
many | TRBJ1-1 | TRBV11-2 | NA | CASSPSGRPTEAFF | TGTGCCAGCAGCCCTTCAGGGAGGCCCACTGAAGCTTTCTTT
many | TRBJ2-7 | TRBV28 | NA | CASSRVIYEQYF | TGTGCCAGCAGCCGCGTCATCTACGAGCAGTACTTC
many | TRBJ1-4 | TRBV12-3/TRBV12-4 | NA | CASSLSGTTNEKLFF | TGTGCCAGCAGTTTATCTGGGACAACTAATGAAAAACTGTTTTTT
few | TRBJ2-7 | TRBV7-6 | TRBD2 | CASSLGGSGHYEQYF | TGTGCCAGCAGCTTAGGCGGGAGTGGCCACTACGAGCAGTACTTC